What follows are 32 T cell receptor beta chains derived from one specimen sequenced in a study of blood T cell repertoires in COVID-19. Profiled with immunoSEQ multiplex PCR; TCRdb holds only in-frame clones, not every one. Here the sample spans hundreds of thousands of clones, about 89% being singletons. The specimen was peripheral blood. All receptors derive from a man aged 40-55 years with acute or convalescent COVID-19.

As DNA, the CDR3 is TGTGCCAGCACCCTCAACAGGGGTGAAGAGCAGTACTTC. The encoded protein is CASTLNRGEEQYF. This chain connects TRBV7-8 to TRBJ2-7, with 7 bases identical to TRBD1. With V trimmed by 7 bases and J by 7 bases, 10 bases remained unmatched. Germline CDR1 is SGHVS and CDR2 is FQNEAQ. The CDR3 is 13 residues long.

This rearrangement joins TRBV3-1 (or the pseudogene TRBV3-2) to TRBJ2-5, with 10 bases identical to TRBD1. The CDR3 extends over 16 amino acids. V lost 2 bases and J lost 5; bases outside the gene matches: 8. Germline values: CDR1 LGHDT, CDR2 YNNKEL (reference sequence). Written as DNA, the CDR3 is TGTGCCAGCAGCCAAAGGACAGGGGGAATACGTGAGACCCAGTACTTC. This translates into CASSQRTGGIRETQYF.

This clone showed up just a few times. This chain connects TRBV6-4 to TRBJ1-6; 7 bases are shared with TRBD1. CDR1 and CDR2 (germline): MRHNA, SNTAGT. The CDR3 runs to 13 residues. V lost 6 bases to trimming and J lost 6 bases; unmatched junction nucleotides: 2. The CDR3 bases are TGTGCCAGCAGGGGACAGCCTAATTCACCCCTCCACTTT. Protein product: CASRGQPNSPLHF.

The chain employs TRBV5-6 and TRBJ1-3, with D unresolved. CDR1 and CDR2 from the germline V gene are SGHDT and YYEEEE. Trimming took off 1 base at V and 2 bases at J, with 7 bases between the two ends. The CDR3 totals 14 residues. CDR3 nucleotide sequence: TGTGCCAGCAGCTTGAGCGGGACTGGAAACACCATATATTTT. Residues: CASSLSGTGNTIYF.

The CDR3: CASSLQGGGYTF. The DNA for the CDR3 is TGCGCCAGCAGCTTGCAGGGAGGCGGCTACACCTTC. The chain has TRBV5-1 and TRBJ1-2; a weak D match, TRBD1 (5 bases). Looked up from germline, CDR1 is SGHRS and CDR2 is YFSETQ. V lost 1 base and J 8 bases, leaving 9 bases between the germline ends. The CDR3 spans 12 residues.

The chain employs TRBV27 and TRBJ1-1; 12 bases map to TRBD1. The length of the CDR3 is 14 residues. V lost 2 bases and J lost 7; bases outside the gene matches: 2. Germline CDR1 reads MNHEY; CDR2 reads SMNVEV (reference sequence). CDR3 sequence reads: CASSLGTGGGEAFF. The DNA for the CDR3 is TGTGCCAGCAGTTTAGGGACAGGGGGCGGTGAAGCTTTCTTT.

This sequence joins TRBV3-1 (or the pseudogene TRBV3-2) and TRBJ2-1; TRBD1 aligns across 9 bases. The V gene end was trimmed by 1 base and the J gene end by 7 bases; junction bases not matched to a gene: 8. The CDR3 sequence is 16 residues long. CDR1 is LGHDT, CDR2 YNNKEL, per germline (reference sequence). This chain's CDR3 is CASSQVAFGTGNEQFF. The CDR3 region has the DNA TGTGCCAGCAGCCAAGTGGCCTTTGGGACAGGGAATGAGCAGTTCTTC.

The genes are TRBV5-1 and TRBJ1-4; weak D call: TRBD1 (5 bases). Germline CDR1 reads SGHRS; CDR2 reads YFSETQ. Trimming stripped 0 bases from V and 16 bases from J, with 13 bases between. The CDR3 runs 12 residues. The CDR3 loop reads CASSLDDRDKFF. The CDR3 DNA follows: TGCGCCAGCAGCTTGGACGACAGAGACAAGTTTTTT.

V is TRBV11-3 and J is TRBJ2-2; TRBD2 matches at 10 bases. The germline gives CDR1 SGHNT, CDR2 YENEEA. CDR3 length: 17 amino acids. The J segment lost 5 bases and the V segment lost 0 bases, leaving 6 bases of the junction unmatched. Written as DNA, the CDR3 is TGTGCCAGCAGCTTAGATTGGCTAGCGGGGGAAACCGGGGAGCTGTTTTTT. It encodes CASSLDWLAGETGELFF.

The sample holds one count of this clone. In DNA, the CDR3 is TGTGCCAGCAGCTTGGGTCGGCAGGGTAATTCACCCCTCCACTTT. Its protein product is CASSLGRQGNSPLHF. The chain combines TRBV5-8 with TRBJ1-6, with D possibly being TRBD1 (5 bases). The CDR3 spans 15 residues. The germline CDR1 and CDR2 sequences are SGHTS and YDEGEE. V gave up 0 bases and J gave up 6 bases, with 10 bases separating them. Supplemented by reference TRBV5-8 and TRBJ1-6, the full variable domain reads EAGVTQSPTHLIKTRGQQATLRCSPISGHTSVYWYQQALGLGLQFLLWYDEGEERNRGNFPPRFSGRQFPNYSSELNVNALELEDSALYLCASSLGRQGNSPLHFGNGTRLTVT.

The chain has TRBV7-2 and TRBJ2-1; 7 bases match TRBD1. The germline V gene encodes CDR1 SGHTA and CDR2 FQGNSA. This CDR3 has 17 amino acids. V lost 2 bases, J lost 0 bases, and 7 bases stayed unmatched. In DNA form, the CDR3 reads TGTGCCAGCAGCTTACCAAGACAGGGTAGCTCCTACAATGAGCAGTTCTTC. Translating gives CASSLPRQGSSYNEQFF.

This clone was seen just once. V usage is TRBV5-1 and J usage is TRBJ1-1, with 9 bases matching TRBD1. Germline assignment: CDR1 SGHRS and CDR2 YFSETQ. The V gene end was trimmed by 2 bases and the J gene end by 1 base; junction bases not matched to a gene: 6. This CDR3 comprises 16 residues. CDR3 loop: CASSLSGTGQNTEAFF. The CDR3 DNA is TGCGCCAGCAGCTTATCCGGGACAGGGCAGAACACTGAAGCTTTCTTT.

The gene calls are TRBV19 and TRBJ2-1, with 9 bases identical to TRBD2. Germline loops: CDR1 LNHDA, CDR2 SQIVND (reference sequence). This CDR3 comprises 15 residues. V dropped 2 bases and J dropped 4; count of bases not matched to a gene: 3. The CDR3 protein is CASSISGGPYNEQFF. CDR3 DNA sequence: TGTGCCAGTAGTATAAGCGGGGGGCCATACAATGAGCAGTTCTTC.

This chain uses TRBV10-1 with TRBJ2-7; the match to TRBD1 covers 10 bases. Germline CDR1 reads WNHNN; CDR2 reads SYGVQD (reference sequence). Trimming at V came to 4 bases and at J to 3 bases, leaving 6 bases not matched to a gene. The CDR3 loop spans 15 amino acids. The DNA of the CDR3 is TGCGCCAGCAGTGGTTCAGGACAGGGGGTCTACGAGCAGTACTTC. It is translated as CASSGSGQGVYEQYF.

J is TRBJ2-7 and V is TRBV11-3; 7 bases map to TRBD2. The ends lost 0 bases at V and 3 bases at J; junction bases unmatched: 8. The CDR3 is made up of 16 amino acids. In germline, CDR1 is SGHNT, CDR2 YENEEA. CDR3: CASSLDSGTGNYEQYF. For the CDR3, the DNA is TGTGCCAGCAGCTTAGACAGCGGGACGGGGAACTACGAGCAGTACTTC. Full variable domain (rest looked up from reference TRBV11-3 and TRBJ2-7): EAGVVQSPRYKIIEKKQPVAFWCNPISGHNTLYWYLQNLGQGPELLIRYENEEAVDDSQLPKDRFSAERLKGVDSTLKIQPAELGDSAVYLCASSLDSGTGNYEQYFGPGTRLTVT.

This rearrangement joins TRBV6-5 to TRBJ1-6, with D tentatively TRBD1 (6 bases). CDR1 is MNHEY and CDR2 is SVGAGI in the germline V gene. The CDR3 loop spans 13 amino acids. V was clipped by 6 bases and J by 6 bases, with 9 bases between them. The CDR3 sequence: CASRLDSNSPLHF. DNA for the CDR3: TGTGCCAGCAGACTGGACAGTAATTCACCCCTCCACTTT.

This rearrangement joins TRBV15 to TRBJ1-4; D might be TRBD1 (5 bases). Germline V CDR1 and CDR2: LNHNV, YYDKDF (reference sequence). Trimming pared 0 bases from V and 8 bases from J, leaving 10 bases between. This CDR3 contains 14 residues. In DNA form, the CDR3 reads TGTGCCACCAGCAGAGAGCAGGGAAGAGAAAAACTGTTTTTT. Translated: CATSREQGREKLFF.

V usage is TRBV7-2 and J usage is TRBJ2-3, with D uncertain. This CDR3 spans 14 amino acids. Trimming took off 1 base at V and 10 bases at J, with 15 bases between the two ends. Germline CDR1 is SGHTA and CDR2 is FQGNSA. In nucleotides, the CDR3 is TGTGCCAGCAGCTTAGAAGCATTTAGCCCACCGCAGTATTTT. It is translated as CASSLEAFSPPQYF.

This rearrangement joins TRBV27 to TRBJ2-7; TRBD1 aligns across 8 bases. V shed 5 bases, J shed 4 bases, and the junction held 4 bases outside the gene matches. Looked up from germline, CDR1 is MNHEY and CDR2 is SMNVEV (reference sequence). This CDR3 spans 13 amino acids. This CDR3 is CASSVDRVYEQYF. CDR3 bases: TGTGCCAGCAGTGTGGACAGGGTTTACGAGCAGTACTTC.

A few counts support this clone. The V gene is TRBV5-1, the J gene TRBJ1-5, with 8 bases matching TRBD1. This CDR3 spans 17 amino acids. V dropped 0 bases and J dropped 2; count of bases not matched to a gene: 7. Germline assignment: CDR1 SGHRS and CDR2 YFSETQ. CDR3 coding DNA: TGCGCCAGCAGCTTGGCCGGATGGGACAGGTGCAATCAGCCCCAGCATTTT. Its protein product is CASSLAGWDRCNQPQHF.

This chain joins TRBV5-1 and TRBJ2-2, with D possibly matching TRBD2 (5 bases). Trimming removed 0 bases at V and 0 bases at J, with 9 bases between. Germline CDR1 is SGHRS and CDR2 is YFSETQ. The CDR3 spans 16 residues. This chain's CDR3 is CASSLDPGSNTGELFF. The CDR3 coding sequence is TGCGCCAGCAGCTTGGACCCGGGATCGAACACCGGGGAGCTGTTTTTT.

The genes are TRBV19 and TRBJ1-3; D uncertain. V was shortened by 3 bases and J by 0 bases, with 12 bases between the two germline ends. The V gene's germline CDR1 is LNHDA and CDR2 SQIVND (reference sequence). The CDR3 covers 16 residues. CDR3 bases: TGTGCCAGTAGTATCGGTCAGGTACTCTCTGGAAACACCATATATTTT. Its protein is CASSIGQVLSGNTIYF.

This clone showed up just once. This chain links TRBV27 with TRBJ1-2, with D tentatively TRBD1 (6 bases). With 6 bases removed from V and 6 bases from J, the gap between germline ends came to 14 bases. This CDR3 is built from 13 residues. The V gene's germline CDR1 is MNHEY and CDR2 SMNVEV (reference sequence). This chain's CDR3 is CASRPTGQHGYTF. In DNA form, the CDR3 reads TGTGCCAGCAGACCCACTGGACAGCATGGCTACACCTTC.

This clone was seen a single time. V gene TRBV19 combines with J gene TRBJ1-5, with a tentative D call TRBD1 (5 bases). The CDR3 is 14 residues long. With 3 bases removed from V and 7 bases from J, the gap between germline ends came to 13 bases. The V gene's germline CDR1 is LNHDA and CDR2 SQIVND (reference sequence). This chain's CDR3 is CASSIRAGEQPQHF. The CDR3 nucleotides read TGTGCCAGTAGTATCAGGGCCGGAGAACAGCCCCAGCATTTT.

This clone showed up just once. The J gene is TRBJ1-3, the V gene TRBV3-1 (or the pseudogene TRBV3-2); no definite D call. The CDR3 extends over 15 amino acids. Trimming pared 4 bases from V and 0 bases from J, leaving 10 bases between. Germline-derived CDR1 and CDR2 are LGHDT and YNNKEL (reference sequence). In nucleotides, the CDR3 is TGTGCCAGCAGCCTTCTGCGGCCCTCTGGAAACACCATATATTTT. Translation gives CASSLLRPSGNTIYF.

The chain uses TRBV27 and TRBJ2-7; TRBD2 might be the D (6 bases). This CDR3 is 12 amino acids long. CDR1 and CDR2 from the germline V gene are MNHEY and SMNVEV (reference sequence). The V and J ends lost 7 bases and 2 bases respectively, with 9 bases between them. The CDR3: CASKEGPYEQYF. In DNA form, the CDR3 reads TGTGCCAGCAAGGAGGGCCCCTACGAGCAGTACTTC.

The sample holds a few counts of this clone. The CDR3 sequence is CASSLGLASLFPYEQYF. The CDR3 DNA reads TGTGCCAGCAGCTTAGGCCTAGCCAGTCTCTTCCCCTACGAGCAGTACTTC. The rearrangement links TRBV7-2 to TRBJ2-7; D is possibly TRBD2 (5 bases). CDR3 length: 17 amino acids. The germline gives CDR1 SGHTA, CDR2 FQGNSA. Trimming pared 1 base from V and 2 bases from J, leaving 18 bases between. The entire variable domain, with the rest obtained from reference TRBV7-2 and TRBJ2-7, is as follows: GAGVSQSPSNKVTEKGKDVELRCDPISGHTALYWYRQSLGQGLEFLIYFQGNSAPDKSGLPSDRFSAERTGGSVSTLTIQRTQQEDSAVYLCASSLGLASLFPYEQYFGPGTRLTVT.

The rearrangement links TRBV19 to TRBJ2-7; 8 bases are a match to TRBD1. The CDR3 contains 14 residues. V was clipped by 7 bases and J by 7 bases; unmatched bases: 12. The germline V gene encodes CDR1 LNHDA and CDR2 SQIVND (reference sequence). The CDR3 DNA follows: TGTGCCAGTACCCCGGACAGGGTGGGATGGGAGCAGTACTTC. Its protein product is CASTPDRVGWEQYF. Full variable domain (remainder filled in from reference TRBV19 and TRBJ2-7): DGGITQSPKYLFRKEGQNVTLSCEQNLNHDAMYWYRQDPGQGLRLIYYSQIVNDFQKGDIAEGYSVSREKKESFPLTVTSAQKNPTAFYLCASTPDRVGWEQYFGPGTRLTVT.

This rearrangement joins TRBV9 to TRBJ1-2; D might be TRBD1 (6 bases). The length of the CDR3 is 12 residues. Per the germline V gene, CDR1 is SGDLS and CDR2 is YYNGEE. The V end was cut by 3 bases, the J end by 8 bases, with 11 bases between. The CDR3 DNA reads TGTGCCAGCAGCGCGAGGGGGGGAGGCTACACCTTC. It encodes CASSARGGGYTF.

The chain uses TRBV6-6 and TRBJ2-3; 8 bases align to TRBD1. The CDR3 covers 17 residues. The germline gives CDR1 MNHNY, CDR2 SVGAGI (reference sequence). V was clipped by 5 bases and J by 5 bases; unmatched bases: 15. CDR3 loop: CASSRLLPGQAGDTQYF. CDR3 DNA: TGTGCCAGCAGTCGCCTTTTACCGGGACAGGCCGGAGATACGCAGTATTTT.

V usage is TRBV24-1 and J usage is TRBJ2-3; 8 nucleotides line up with TRBD2. This CDR3 is 16 amino acids long. The germline V gene encodes CDR1 KGHDR and CDR2 SFDVKD. With V trimmed by 3 bases and J by 5 bases, 9 bases remained unmatched. The DNA of the CDR3 is TGTGCCACCAGTGATATAGGAAGCGGGGGAATAGATACGCAGTATTTT. The encoded protein is CATSDIGSGGIDTQYF.

The chain is built from TRBV7-6 and TRBJ1-1; D is ambiguous. The germline gives CDR1 SGHVS, CDR2 FNYEAQ. V lost 5 bases and J lost 1, with 11 bases in between. The CDR3 consists of 14 residues. CDR3: CASSPGGANTEAFF. The DNA for the CDR3 is TGTGCCAGCAGCCCCGGAGGAGCGAACACTGAAGCTTTCTTT.